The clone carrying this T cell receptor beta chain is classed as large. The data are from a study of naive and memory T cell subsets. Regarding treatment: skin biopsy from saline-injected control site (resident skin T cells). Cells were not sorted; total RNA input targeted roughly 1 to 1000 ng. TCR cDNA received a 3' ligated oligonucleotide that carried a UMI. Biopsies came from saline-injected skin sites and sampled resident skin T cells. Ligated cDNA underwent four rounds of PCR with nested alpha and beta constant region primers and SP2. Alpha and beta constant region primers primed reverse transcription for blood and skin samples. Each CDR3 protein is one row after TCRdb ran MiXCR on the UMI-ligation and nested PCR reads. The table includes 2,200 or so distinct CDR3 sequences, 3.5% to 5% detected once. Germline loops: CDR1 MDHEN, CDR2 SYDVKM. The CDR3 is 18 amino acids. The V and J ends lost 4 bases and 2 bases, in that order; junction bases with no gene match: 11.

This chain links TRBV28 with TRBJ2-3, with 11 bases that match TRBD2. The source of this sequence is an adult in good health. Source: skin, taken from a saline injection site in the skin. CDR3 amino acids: CASSYPYSLAGDTDTQYF. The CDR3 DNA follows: TGTGCCAGCAGTTATCCCTACTCACTAGCGGGGGACACAGATACGCAGTATTTT. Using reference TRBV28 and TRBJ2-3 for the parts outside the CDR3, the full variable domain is DVKVTQSSRYLVKRTGEKVFLECVQDMDHENMFWYRQDPGLGLRLIYFSYDVKMKEKGDIPEGYSVSREKKERFSLILESASTNQTSMYLCASSYPYSLAGDTDTQYFGPGTRLTVL.